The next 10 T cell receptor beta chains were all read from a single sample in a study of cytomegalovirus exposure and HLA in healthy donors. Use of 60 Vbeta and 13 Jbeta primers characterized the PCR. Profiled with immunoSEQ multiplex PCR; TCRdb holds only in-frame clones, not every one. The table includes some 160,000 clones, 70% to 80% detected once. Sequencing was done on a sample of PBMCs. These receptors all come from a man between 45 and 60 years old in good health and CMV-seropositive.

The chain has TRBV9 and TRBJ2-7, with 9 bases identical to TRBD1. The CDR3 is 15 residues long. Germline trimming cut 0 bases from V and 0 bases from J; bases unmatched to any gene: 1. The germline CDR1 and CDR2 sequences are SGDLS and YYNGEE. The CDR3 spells CASSVGTGASYEQYF. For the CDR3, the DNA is TGTGCCAGCAGCGTAGGGACAGGGGCCTCCTACGAGCAGTACTTC.

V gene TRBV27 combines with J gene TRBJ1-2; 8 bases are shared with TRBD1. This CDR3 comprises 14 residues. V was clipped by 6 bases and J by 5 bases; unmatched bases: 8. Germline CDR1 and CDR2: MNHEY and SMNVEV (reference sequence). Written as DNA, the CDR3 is TGTGCCAGCAGGATGGGGACAGGAGGGTATGGCTACACCTTC. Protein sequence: CASRMGTGGYGYTF.

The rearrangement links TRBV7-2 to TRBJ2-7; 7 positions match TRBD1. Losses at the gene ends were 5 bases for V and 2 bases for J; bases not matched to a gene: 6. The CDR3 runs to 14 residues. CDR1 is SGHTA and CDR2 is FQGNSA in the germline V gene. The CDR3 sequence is CASSLPGQPYEQYF. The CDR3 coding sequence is TGTGCCAGCAGCCTCCCGGGACAGCCCTACGAGCAGTACTTC.

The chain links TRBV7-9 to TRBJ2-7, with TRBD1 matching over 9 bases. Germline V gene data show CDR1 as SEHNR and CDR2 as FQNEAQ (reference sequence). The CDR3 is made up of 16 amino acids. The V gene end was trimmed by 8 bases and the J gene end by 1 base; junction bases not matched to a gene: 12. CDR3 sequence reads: CASVGSTGQGSYEQYF. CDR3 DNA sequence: TGTGCCAGCGTCGGGTCAACGGGACAGGGATCCTACGAGCAGTACTTC.

The CDR3, as DNA: TGTGCCAGTATGGGCAGGGGGCACCAGGGCGACTCTGGGGCCAACGTCCTGACTTTC. This translates into CASMGRGHQGDSGANVLTF. The chain couples TRBV19 to TRBJ2-6; 8 nucleotides match TRBD1. Per the germline V gene, CDR1 is LNHDA and CDR2 is SQIVND (reference sequence). The CDR3 runs 19 residues. V was pared by 7 bases and J by 0 bases, with 14 bases of the junction left unmatched.

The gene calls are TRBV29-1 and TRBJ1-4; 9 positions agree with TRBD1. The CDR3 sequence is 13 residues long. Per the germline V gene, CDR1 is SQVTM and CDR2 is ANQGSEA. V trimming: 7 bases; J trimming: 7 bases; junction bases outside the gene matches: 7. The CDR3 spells CSAKQGAGEKLFF. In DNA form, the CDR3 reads TGCAGCGCCAAACAGGGGGCGGGTGAAAAACTGTTTTTT.

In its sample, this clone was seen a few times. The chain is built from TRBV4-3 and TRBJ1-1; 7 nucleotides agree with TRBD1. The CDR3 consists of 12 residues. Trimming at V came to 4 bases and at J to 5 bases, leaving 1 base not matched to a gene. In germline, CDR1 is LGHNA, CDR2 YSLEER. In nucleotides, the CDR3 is TGCGCCAGCAGCCGACAGGGTACTGAAGCTTTCTTT. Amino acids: CASSRQGTEAFF.

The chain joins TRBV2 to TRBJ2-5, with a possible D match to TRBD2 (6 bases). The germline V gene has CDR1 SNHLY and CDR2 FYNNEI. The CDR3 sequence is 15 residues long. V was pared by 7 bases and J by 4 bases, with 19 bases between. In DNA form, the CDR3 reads TGTGCCAGCAATAACCAGTGGGGGGTGGCAGAGACCCAGTACTTC. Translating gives CASNNQWGVAETQYF. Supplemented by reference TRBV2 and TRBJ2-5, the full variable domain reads EPEVTQTPSHQVTQMGQEVILRCVPISNHLYFYWYRQILGQKVEFLVSFYNNEISEKSEIFDDQFSVERPDGSNFTLKIRSTKLEDSAMYFCASNNQWGVAETQYFGPGTRLLVL.

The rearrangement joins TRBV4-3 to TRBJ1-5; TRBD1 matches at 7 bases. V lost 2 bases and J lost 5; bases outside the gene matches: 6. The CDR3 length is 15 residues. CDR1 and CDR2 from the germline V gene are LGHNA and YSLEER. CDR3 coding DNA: TGCGCCAGCAGCCAATTCCGGGACAGAGATCAGCCCCAGCATTTT. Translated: CASSQFRDRDQPQHF.

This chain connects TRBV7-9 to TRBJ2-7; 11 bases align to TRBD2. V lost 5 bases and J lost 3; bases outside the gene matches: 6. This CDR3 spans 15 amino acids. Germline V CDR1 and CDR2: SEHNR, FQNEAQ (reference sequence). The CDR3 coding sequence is TGTGCCAGCAGCCCGACTAGCGGGGAATACTACGAGCAGTACTTC. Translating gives CASSPTSGEYYEQYF.